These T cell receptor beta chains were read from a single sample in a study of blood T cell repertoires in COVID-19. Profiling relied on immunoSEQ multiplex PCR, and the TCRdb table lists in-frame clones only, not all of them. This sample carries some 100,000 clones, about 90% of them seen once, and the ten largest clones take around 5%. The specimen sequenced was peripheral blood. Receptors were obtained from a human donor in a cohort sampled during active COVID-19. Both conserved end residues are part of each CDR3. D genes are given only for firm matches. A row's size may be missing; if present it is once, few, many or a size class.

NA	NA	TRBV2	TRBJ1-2	TGTGCCAGCAGGCAGGGGATCCATGGCTACACCTTC	CASRQGIHGYTF
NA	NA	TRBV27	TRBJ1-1	TGTGCCAGTTCAGGGTACGGCACTGAAGCTTTCTTT	CASSGYGTEAFF
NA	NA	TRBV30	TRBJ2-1	TGTGCCTCCGAGTTGGGGAGCTCCTACAATGAGCAGTTCTTC	CASELGSSYNEQFF
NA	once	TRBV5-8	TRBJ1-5	TGTGCCAGCACCCTCCGGGGGAGACGCCCAAAGATCCCGCCCCAGCATTTT	CASTLRGRRPKIPPQHF
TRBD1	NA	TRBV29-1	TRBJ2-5	TGCAGCGTTGAGGGGACAGTTAAAGAGACCCAGTACTTC	CSVEGTVKETQYF
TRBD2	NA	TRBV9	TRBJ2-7	TGTGCCAGCAGCCCGGGGGTAGCGGGGGAGCAGTACTTC	CASSPGVAGEQYF
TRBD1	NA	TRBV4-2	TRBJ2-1	TGTGCCAGCAGCCCTACGATAAGCCGGGACAGGTACACACACAGGGGGTACAATGAGCAGTTCTTC	CASSPTISRDRYTHRGYNEQFF
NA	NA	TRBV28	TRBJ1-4	TGTGCCAGCAGGATCTCCGGAACAGGGCTTGTTGGAAAACTGTTTTTT	CASRISGTGLVGKLFF
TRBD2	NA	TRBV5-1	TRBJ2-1	TGCGCCAGCAATAGACTAGCGGGAACTTACAATGAGCAGTTCTTC	CASNRLAGTYNEQFF
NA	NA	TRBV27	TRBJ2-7	TGTGCCAGCAGGACGCGCGCCGCTAGCTCCTACGAGCAGTACTTC	CASRTRAASSYEQYF
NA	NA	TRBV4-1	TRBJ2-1	TGCGCCAGCAGCCAAGTTACTAGCGAGCAGTTCTTC	CASSQVTSEQFF
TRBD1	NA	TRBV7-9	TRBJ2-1	TGTGCCAGCAGCAGACCGGGACAGATTTACAATGAGCAGTTCTTC	CASSRPGQIYNEQFF
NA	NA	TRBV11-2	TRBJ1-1	TGTGCCAGCAGCCCCACCGGGCGGAGGGGCACTGAAGCTTTCTTT	CASSPTGRRGTEAFF
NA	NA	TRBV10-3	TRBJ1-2	TGTGCCATCAGTCCGGACAGCTATGGCTACACCTTC	CAISPDSYGYTF
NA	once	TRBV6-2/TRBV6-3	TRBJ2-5	TGTGCCAGCAGTTATTCGCGGCTCAGACCCAACCAAGAGACCCAGTACTTC	CASSYSRLRPNQETQYF
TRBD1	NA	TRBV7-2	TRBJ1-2	TGTGCCAGCAGCTTAGTCCCTCGGGACAGTGACGGCTACACCTTC	CASSLVPRDSDGYTF
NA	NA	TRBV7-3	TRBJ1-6	TGTGCCAGCAGCTACACCACAGAGACACCCCTCCACTTT	CASSYTTETPLHF
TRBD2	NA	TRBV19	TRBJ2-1	TGTGCCATTGGACTAGCGGGAGTTTTCGGGCGACCGGGTGAGCAGTTCTTC	CAIGLAGVFGRPGEQFF
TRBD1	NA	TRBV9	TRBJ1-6	TGTGCCAGCAGCGTAGGAGGGGGCAGGAATTCACCCCTCCACTTT	CASSVGGGRNSPLHF
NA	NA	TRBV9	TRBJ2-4	TGTGCCAGCAGCGGAGAGGGACTAGCCAAAAACATTCAGTACTTC	CASSGEGLAKNIQYF
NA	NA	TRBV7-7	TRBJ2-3	TGTGCCAGCAGCTTGTGGGGGGGCGATACGCAGTATTTT	CASSLWGGDTQYF
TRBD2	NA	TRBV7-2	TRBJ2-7	TGTGCCAGCAGCTACCCGGGACTAGCGATATACGAGCAGTACTTC	CASSYPGLAIYEQYF
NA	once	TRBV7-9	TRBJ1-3	TGTGCCAGCAGCTTAGTGGGGGGGTCCGGAAACACCATATATTTT	CASSLVGGSGNTIYF
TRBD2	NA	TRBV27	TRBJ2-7	TGTGCCAGCAGTTTCCAGCTAGCGGGAGGGCCCGAGCAGTACTTC	CASSFQLAGGPEQYF
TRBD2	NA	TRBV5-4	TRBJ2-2	TGTGCCAGCAGGCGGGAGGTCGGGGAGCTGTTTTTT	CASRREVGELFF
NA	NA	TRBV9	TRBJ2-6	TGTGCCAGCAGCCCCCTAGCCGGGGGTGGGGCCAACGTCCTGACTTTC	CASSPLAGGGANVLTF
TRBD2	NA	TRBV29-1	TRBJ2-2	TGCAGCGTTCGGGGACTAGCGGGAGTTCACACCGGGGAGCTGTTTTTT	CSVRGLAGVHTGELFF
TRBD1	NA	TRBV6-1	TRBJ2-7	TGTGCCAGCAGTGAAAGCCCAGGACAGGGTAGCGACGAGCAGTACTTC	CASSESPGQGSDEQYF
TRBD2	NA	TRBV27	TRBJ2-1	TGTGCCAGCACTGCGGGAGTCGGGGGCAATGAGCAGTTCTTC	CASTAGVGGNEQFF
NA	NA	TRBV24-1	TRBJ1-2	TGTGCCACCAGTGATAGGGGATTAAAGGAAGATGGCTACACCTTC	CATSDRGLKEDGYTF
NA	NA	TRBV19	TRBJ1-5	TGTGCCAGTACCTTGACACGAAATCAGCCCCAGCATTTT	CASTLTRNQPQHF
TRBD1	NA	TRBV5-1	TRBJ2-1	TGCGCCAGCAGCCTCGGACAGGGGGCGGCTAGAGGGGATCAGTTCTTC	CASSLGQGAARGDQFF
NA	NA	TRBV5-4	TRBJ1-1	TGTGCCAGCAGCTCGACAGCCTGGAACACTGAAGCTTTCTTT	CASSSTAWNTEAFF
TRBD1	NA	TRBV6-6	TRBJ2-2	TGTGCCAGCAGTCAGGGACAGGGAGGCAACGCCGGGGAGCTGTTTTTT	CASSQGQGGNAGELFF
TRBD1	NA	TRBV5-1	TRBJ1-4	TGCGCCAGCAGCCTGGGACAGGGTGATGAAAAACTGTTTTTT	CASSLGQGDEKLFF